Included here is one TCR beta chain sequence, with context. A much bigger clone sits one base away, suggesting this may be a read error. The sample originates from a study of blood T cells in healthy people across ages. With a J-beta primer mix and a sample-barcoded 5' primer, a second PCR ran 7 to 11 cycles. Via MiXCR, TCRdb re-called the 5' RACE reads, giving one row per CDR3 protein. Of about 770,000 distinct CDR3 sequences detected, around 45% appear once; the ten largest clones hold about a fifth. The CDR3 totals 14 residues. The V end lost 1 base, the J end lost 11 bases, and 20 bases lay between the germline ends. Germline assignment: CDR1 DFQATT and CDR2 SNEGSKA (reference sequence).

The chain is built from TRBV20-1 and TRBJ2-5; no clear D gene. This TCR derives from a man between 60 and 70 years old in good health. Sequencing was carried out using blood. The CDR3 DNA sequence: TGCAGTGCTAGAGCGGTGACACCGGCCCATGAGCAGTACTTC. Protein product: CSARAVTPAHEQYF.